This T cell receptor (beta chain) was recovered during a study of OX40 agonist ivuxolimab in advanced cancers. The CDR3 totals 15 residues. V gave up 9 bases and J gave up 3 bases; unmatched junction bases: 11. Per germline, CDR1 LNHDA and CDR2 SQIVND (reference sequence). Sequenced by immunoSEQ multiplex PCR; TCRdb stores in-frame clones only, minus some. This sample yields about 79,000 clones, of which under 90% are seen a single time; roughly 0.53% belongs to the top ten. This chain connects TRBV19 to TRBJ1-5, with TRBD1 matching over 7 bases. Specimen: CD4+ or CD8+ T cells sorted from blood, collected in a trial of the OX40 agonist ivuxolimab. The sequence came from an adult with an advanced solid tumor such as melanoma, head and neck, liver or kidney cancer. CDR3 sequence: CASLGQQVLNQPQHF. In nucleotides, the CDR3 is TGTGCCAGCCTGGGACAGCAGGTACTCAATCAGCCCCAGCATTTT. Looking up the rest from reference TRBV19 and TRBJ1-5 gives the full variable domain: DGGITQSPKYLFRKEGQNVTLSCEQNLNHDAMYWYRQDPGQGLRLIYYSQIVNDFQKGDIAEGYSVSREKKESFPLTVTSAQKNPTAFYLCASLGQQVLNQPQHFGDGTRLSIL.